The rows below give T cell receptor beta chains drawn from one sample of a study of beta chain features in type 1 diabetes. TCRdb's table, derived via immunoSEQ multiplex PCR, lists solely in-frame clones and lacks some. The table has fewer than 450,000 clones, roughly 14% seen once; the top ten hold 0.015%. Sequencing was performed on naive CD4+ T cells from blood. These TCRs come from a woman between 18 and 29 years old with type 1 diabetes. Each CDR3 is given with its conserved first and last residue. Fields, in order: clone size, J gene, V gene, D gene, CDR3 protein, CDR3 DNA. The D gene is left open where the match is weak. A row's size may be missing; if present it is once, few, many or a size class.

abundance: .; j_gene: TRBJ2-5; v_gene: TRBV15; d_gene: .; CDR3aa: CATRPGAGETQYF; CDR3nt: TGTGCCACCCGGCCGGGTGCAGGGGAGACCCAGTACTTC
abundance: few; j_gene: TRBJ2-3; v_gene: TRBV19; d_gene: .; CDR3aa: CASSTTEVRHTQYF; CDR3nt: TGTGCCAGTAGTACGACAGAGGTTCGACATACGCAGTATTTT
abundance: .; j_gene: TRBJ2-5; v_gene: TRBV28; d_gene: .; CDR3aa: CASSTTPGVGETQYF; CDR3nt: TGTGCCAGCAGCACGACGCCAGGGGTAGGGGAGACCCAGTACTTC
abundance: few; j_gene: TRBJ2-7; v_gene: TRBV27; d_gene: TRBD2; CDR3aa: CASSPLSGSYEQYF; CDR3nt: TGTGCCAGCAGTCCCTTGAGCGGGAGCTACGAGCAGTACTTC
abundance: .; j_gene: TRBJ2-2; v_gene: TRBV19; d_gene: .; CDR3aa: CASMTRTNTGELFF; CDR3nt: TGTGCCAGTATGACAAGAACGAACACCGGGGAGCTGTTTTTT
abundance: .; j_gene: TRBJ1-1; v_gene: TRBV4-1; d_gene: TRBD1; CDR3aa: CASSQDLPQGAVTEAFF; CDR3nt: TGCGCCAGCAGCCAAGATCTCCCGCAGGGGGCAGTTACTGAAGCTTTCTTT
abundance: .; j_gene: TRBJ1-1; v_gene: TRBV29-1; d_gene: TRBD1; CDR3aa: CSARDRGGTTEAFF; CDR3nt: TGCAGCGCCCGGGACAGGGGGGGAACTACTGAAGCTTTCTTT
abundance: .; j_gene: TRBJ2-5; v_gene: TRBV27; d_gene: TRBD2; CDR3aa: CASSYTSGKETQYF; CDR3nt: TGTGCCAGCAGTTATACTAGCGGGAAAGAGACCCAGTACTTC
abundance: few; j_gene: TRBJ2-1; v_gene: TRBV19; d_gene: TRBD2; CDR3aa: CASRTSGTSITYNEQFF; CDR3nt: TGTGCCAGTCGGACTAGCGGTACCTCAATTACCTACAATGAGCAGTTCTTC
abundance: few; j_gene: TRBJ1-4; v_gene: TRBV6-5; d_gene: TRBD1; CDR3aa: CASSRTGTNEKLFF; CDR3nt: TGTGCCAGCAGCCGGACAGGGACTAATGAAAAACTGTTTTTT
abundance: .; j_gene: TRBJ2-3; v_gene: TRBV18; d_gene: .; CDR3aa: CASSPGRDTDTQYF; CDR3nt: TGTGCCAGCTCACCCGGACGGGACACAGATACGCAGTATTTT
abundance: .; j_gene: TRBJ2-7; v_gene: TRBV7-2; d_gene: .; CDR3aa: CASSLDISGRMGEQYF; CDR3nt: TGTGCCAGCAGCTTAGATATCAGCGGAAGGATGGGGGAGCAGTACTTC
abundance: few; j_gene: TRBJ1-2; v_gene: TRBV4-3; d_gene: .; CDR3aa: CASSQGGGARYGYTF; CDR3nt: TGCGCCAGCAGCCAGGGAGGGGGGGCCAGGTATGGCTACACCTTC
abundance: few; j_gene: TRBJ2-7; v_gene: TRBV5-1; d_gene: .; CDR3aa: CASSARGQSYEQYF; CDR3nt: TGCGCCAGCAGCGCACGAGGACAGAGCTACGAGCAGTACTTC
abundance: .; j_gene: TRBJ2-3; v_gene: TRBV11-2; d_gene: TRBD2; CDR3aa: CASSLGISGAPFADTQYF; CDR3nt: TGTGCCAGCAGCTTAGGTATCAGCGGGGCGCCTTTCGCAGATACGCAGTATTTT
abundance: .; j_gene: TRBJ2-7; v_gene: TRBV2; d_gene: .; CDR3aa: CASKETVSTYEQYF; CDR3nt: TGTGCCAGCAAAGAAACAGTCAGTACCTACGAGCAGTACTTC
abundance: .; j_gene: TRBJ2-7; v_gene: TRBV25-1; d_gene: TRBD1; CDR3aa: CASEGAGPYEQYF; CDR3nt: TGTGCCAGCGAGGGGGCAGGGCCTTACGAGCAGTACTTC
abundance: .; j_gene: TRBJ1-5; v_gene: TRBV7-9; d_gene: .; CDR3aa: CASSLVSGSGNQPQHF; CDR3nt: TGTGCCAGCAGCTTAGTATCCGGGAGTGGCAATCAGCCCCAGCATTTT
abundance: few; j_gene: TRBJ2-3; v_gene: TRBV2; d_gene: .; CDR3aa: CASSEDRTDTQYF; CDR3nt: TGTGCCAGCAGTGAGGACAGAACAGATACGCAGTATTTT
abundance: few; j_gene: TRBJ2-5; v_gene: TRBV11-3; d_gene: .; CDR3aa: CASSLGQGQETQYF; CDR3nt: TGTGCCAGCAGCTTAGGCCAGGGGCAAGAGACCCAGTACTTC
abundance: few; j_gene: TRBJ2-2; v_gene: TRBV18; d_gene: TRBD1; CDR3aa: CASSPMGQGITGELFF; CDR3nt: TGTGCCAGCTCACCAATGGGACAGGGTATCACCGGGGAGCTGTTTTTT
abundance: few; j_gene: TRBJ1-5; v_gene: TRBV19; d_gene: .; CDR3aa: CASRVQGQPQHF; CDR3nt: TGTGCCAGTAGGGTACAGGGCCAGCCCCAGCATTTT
abundance: .; j_gene: TRBJ2-1; v_gene: TRBV2; d_gene: .; CDR3aa: CASRGDTAGVIF; CDR3nt: TGTGCCAGCAGGGGTGACACCGCAGGGGTGATCTTC
abundance: .; j_gene: TRBJ1-2; v_gene: TRBV11-2; d_gene: .; CDR3aa: CASSPPSPRGGYTF; CDR3nt: TGTGCCAGCAGCCCACCCTCTCCCCGGGGGGGCTACACCTTC
abundance: .; j_gene: TRBJ2-7; v_gene: TRBV6-6; d_gene: .; CDR3aa: CASSPPGTLSDEQYF; CDR3nt: TGTGCCAGCAGTCCCCCCGGGACTCTAAGCGACGAGCAGTACTTC